Below are 2 T cell receptor beta chains sequenced from a single sample in a study of T cell responses to AZD1222 COVID-19 vaccine. Sequenced by immunoSEQ multiplex PCR; TCRdb stores in-frame clones only, minus some. The sample has 100,000 to 150,000 clones, around 93% seen once. Source: peripheral blood, taken 28 days after the second AZD1222 dose. Receptor source: an adult who received the AZD1222 COVID-19 vaccine.

This chain joins TRBV20-1 and TRBJ2-3; possible D gene TRBD2, 6 bases. The CDR3 has 10 residues. Trimming left V 5 bases short and J 6 bases short, with 6 bases between. Germline V gives CDR1 DFQATT, CDR2 SNEGSKA (reference sequence). DNA of the CDR3: TGCAGTGCTGGGGGGGATACGCAGTATTTT. Translating it yields CSAGGDTQYF.

This clone was recorded only once. CDR3 bases: TGTGCCAGCATCTCTAGCGGGGGCTACGAGCAGTACTTC. Translation gives CASISSGGYEQYF. The chain is built from TRBV7-9 and TRBJ2-7; 10 bases map to TRBD2. The CDR3 extends over 13 amino acids. V lost 7 bases to trimming and J lost 3 bases; unmatched junction nucleotides: 3. Germline loops: CDR1 SEHNR, CDR2 FQNEAQ (reference sequence).